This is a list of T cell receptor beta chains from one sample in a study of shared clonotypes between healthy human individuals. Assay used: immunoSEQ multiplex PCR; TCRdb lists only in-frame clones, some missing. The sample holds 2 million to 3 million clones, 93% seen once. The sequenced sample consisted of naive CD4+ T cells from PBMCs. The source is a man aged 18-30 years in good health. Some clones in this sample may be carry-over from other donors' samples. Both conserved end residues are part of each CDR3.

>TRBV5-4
CASSPGTPNTGELFF
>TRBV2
CASSRDGTEISGNTIYF
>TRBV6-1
CASSRTDNQPQHF
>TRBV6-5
CASSYGPVWNTEAFF
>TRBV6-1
CASNDRDETQYF
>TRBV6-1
CASSARGKDTEAFF
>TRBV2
CASRQQGYQSTEAFF
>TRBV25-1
CASSEYTTGRGTTGELFF
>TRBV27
CASSFGSGRAGETQYF
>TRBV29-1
CSAGLGAETQYF
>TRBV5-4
CASSLGPSGRETQYF
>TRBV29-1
CSVALGSVNTGELFF
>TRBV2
CASSLEGRAEAFF
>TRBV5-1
CASSQTHQETQYF
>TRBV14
CASSRLGTTNEKLFF